This TCR beta chain appears in the sequencing data of a study of blood T cell repertoires in COVID-19. Study background: The study drew acute and convalescent COVID-19 samples from the United States, Italy and Spain. PBMCs, B-cell-depleted T cells, or T cells were the source of the cDNA or gDNA that made up the material.

This table comes from immunoSEQ multiplex PCR, and its TCRdb copy is limited to in-frame clones, with some not included. Of 270,000 or so clones listed, roughly nine tenths are singletons. The V gene's germline CDR1 is MNHNY and CDR2 SVGAGI (reference sequence). The J segment lost 5 bases and the V segment lost 6 bases, leaving 7 bases of the junction unmatched. The CDR3 length is 16 residues. This sequence joins TRBV6-6 and TRBJ1-6, with 10 positions matching TRBD1. The material sequenced was peripheral blood. The origin of this receptor is a woman aged 40 to 49 who had recovered from COVID-19. Here the CDR3 DNA reads TGTGCCAGCAGCCCTCGGACAGGGGGGCATAATTCACCCCTCCACTTT. Translated, it gives CASSPRTGGHNSPLHF.